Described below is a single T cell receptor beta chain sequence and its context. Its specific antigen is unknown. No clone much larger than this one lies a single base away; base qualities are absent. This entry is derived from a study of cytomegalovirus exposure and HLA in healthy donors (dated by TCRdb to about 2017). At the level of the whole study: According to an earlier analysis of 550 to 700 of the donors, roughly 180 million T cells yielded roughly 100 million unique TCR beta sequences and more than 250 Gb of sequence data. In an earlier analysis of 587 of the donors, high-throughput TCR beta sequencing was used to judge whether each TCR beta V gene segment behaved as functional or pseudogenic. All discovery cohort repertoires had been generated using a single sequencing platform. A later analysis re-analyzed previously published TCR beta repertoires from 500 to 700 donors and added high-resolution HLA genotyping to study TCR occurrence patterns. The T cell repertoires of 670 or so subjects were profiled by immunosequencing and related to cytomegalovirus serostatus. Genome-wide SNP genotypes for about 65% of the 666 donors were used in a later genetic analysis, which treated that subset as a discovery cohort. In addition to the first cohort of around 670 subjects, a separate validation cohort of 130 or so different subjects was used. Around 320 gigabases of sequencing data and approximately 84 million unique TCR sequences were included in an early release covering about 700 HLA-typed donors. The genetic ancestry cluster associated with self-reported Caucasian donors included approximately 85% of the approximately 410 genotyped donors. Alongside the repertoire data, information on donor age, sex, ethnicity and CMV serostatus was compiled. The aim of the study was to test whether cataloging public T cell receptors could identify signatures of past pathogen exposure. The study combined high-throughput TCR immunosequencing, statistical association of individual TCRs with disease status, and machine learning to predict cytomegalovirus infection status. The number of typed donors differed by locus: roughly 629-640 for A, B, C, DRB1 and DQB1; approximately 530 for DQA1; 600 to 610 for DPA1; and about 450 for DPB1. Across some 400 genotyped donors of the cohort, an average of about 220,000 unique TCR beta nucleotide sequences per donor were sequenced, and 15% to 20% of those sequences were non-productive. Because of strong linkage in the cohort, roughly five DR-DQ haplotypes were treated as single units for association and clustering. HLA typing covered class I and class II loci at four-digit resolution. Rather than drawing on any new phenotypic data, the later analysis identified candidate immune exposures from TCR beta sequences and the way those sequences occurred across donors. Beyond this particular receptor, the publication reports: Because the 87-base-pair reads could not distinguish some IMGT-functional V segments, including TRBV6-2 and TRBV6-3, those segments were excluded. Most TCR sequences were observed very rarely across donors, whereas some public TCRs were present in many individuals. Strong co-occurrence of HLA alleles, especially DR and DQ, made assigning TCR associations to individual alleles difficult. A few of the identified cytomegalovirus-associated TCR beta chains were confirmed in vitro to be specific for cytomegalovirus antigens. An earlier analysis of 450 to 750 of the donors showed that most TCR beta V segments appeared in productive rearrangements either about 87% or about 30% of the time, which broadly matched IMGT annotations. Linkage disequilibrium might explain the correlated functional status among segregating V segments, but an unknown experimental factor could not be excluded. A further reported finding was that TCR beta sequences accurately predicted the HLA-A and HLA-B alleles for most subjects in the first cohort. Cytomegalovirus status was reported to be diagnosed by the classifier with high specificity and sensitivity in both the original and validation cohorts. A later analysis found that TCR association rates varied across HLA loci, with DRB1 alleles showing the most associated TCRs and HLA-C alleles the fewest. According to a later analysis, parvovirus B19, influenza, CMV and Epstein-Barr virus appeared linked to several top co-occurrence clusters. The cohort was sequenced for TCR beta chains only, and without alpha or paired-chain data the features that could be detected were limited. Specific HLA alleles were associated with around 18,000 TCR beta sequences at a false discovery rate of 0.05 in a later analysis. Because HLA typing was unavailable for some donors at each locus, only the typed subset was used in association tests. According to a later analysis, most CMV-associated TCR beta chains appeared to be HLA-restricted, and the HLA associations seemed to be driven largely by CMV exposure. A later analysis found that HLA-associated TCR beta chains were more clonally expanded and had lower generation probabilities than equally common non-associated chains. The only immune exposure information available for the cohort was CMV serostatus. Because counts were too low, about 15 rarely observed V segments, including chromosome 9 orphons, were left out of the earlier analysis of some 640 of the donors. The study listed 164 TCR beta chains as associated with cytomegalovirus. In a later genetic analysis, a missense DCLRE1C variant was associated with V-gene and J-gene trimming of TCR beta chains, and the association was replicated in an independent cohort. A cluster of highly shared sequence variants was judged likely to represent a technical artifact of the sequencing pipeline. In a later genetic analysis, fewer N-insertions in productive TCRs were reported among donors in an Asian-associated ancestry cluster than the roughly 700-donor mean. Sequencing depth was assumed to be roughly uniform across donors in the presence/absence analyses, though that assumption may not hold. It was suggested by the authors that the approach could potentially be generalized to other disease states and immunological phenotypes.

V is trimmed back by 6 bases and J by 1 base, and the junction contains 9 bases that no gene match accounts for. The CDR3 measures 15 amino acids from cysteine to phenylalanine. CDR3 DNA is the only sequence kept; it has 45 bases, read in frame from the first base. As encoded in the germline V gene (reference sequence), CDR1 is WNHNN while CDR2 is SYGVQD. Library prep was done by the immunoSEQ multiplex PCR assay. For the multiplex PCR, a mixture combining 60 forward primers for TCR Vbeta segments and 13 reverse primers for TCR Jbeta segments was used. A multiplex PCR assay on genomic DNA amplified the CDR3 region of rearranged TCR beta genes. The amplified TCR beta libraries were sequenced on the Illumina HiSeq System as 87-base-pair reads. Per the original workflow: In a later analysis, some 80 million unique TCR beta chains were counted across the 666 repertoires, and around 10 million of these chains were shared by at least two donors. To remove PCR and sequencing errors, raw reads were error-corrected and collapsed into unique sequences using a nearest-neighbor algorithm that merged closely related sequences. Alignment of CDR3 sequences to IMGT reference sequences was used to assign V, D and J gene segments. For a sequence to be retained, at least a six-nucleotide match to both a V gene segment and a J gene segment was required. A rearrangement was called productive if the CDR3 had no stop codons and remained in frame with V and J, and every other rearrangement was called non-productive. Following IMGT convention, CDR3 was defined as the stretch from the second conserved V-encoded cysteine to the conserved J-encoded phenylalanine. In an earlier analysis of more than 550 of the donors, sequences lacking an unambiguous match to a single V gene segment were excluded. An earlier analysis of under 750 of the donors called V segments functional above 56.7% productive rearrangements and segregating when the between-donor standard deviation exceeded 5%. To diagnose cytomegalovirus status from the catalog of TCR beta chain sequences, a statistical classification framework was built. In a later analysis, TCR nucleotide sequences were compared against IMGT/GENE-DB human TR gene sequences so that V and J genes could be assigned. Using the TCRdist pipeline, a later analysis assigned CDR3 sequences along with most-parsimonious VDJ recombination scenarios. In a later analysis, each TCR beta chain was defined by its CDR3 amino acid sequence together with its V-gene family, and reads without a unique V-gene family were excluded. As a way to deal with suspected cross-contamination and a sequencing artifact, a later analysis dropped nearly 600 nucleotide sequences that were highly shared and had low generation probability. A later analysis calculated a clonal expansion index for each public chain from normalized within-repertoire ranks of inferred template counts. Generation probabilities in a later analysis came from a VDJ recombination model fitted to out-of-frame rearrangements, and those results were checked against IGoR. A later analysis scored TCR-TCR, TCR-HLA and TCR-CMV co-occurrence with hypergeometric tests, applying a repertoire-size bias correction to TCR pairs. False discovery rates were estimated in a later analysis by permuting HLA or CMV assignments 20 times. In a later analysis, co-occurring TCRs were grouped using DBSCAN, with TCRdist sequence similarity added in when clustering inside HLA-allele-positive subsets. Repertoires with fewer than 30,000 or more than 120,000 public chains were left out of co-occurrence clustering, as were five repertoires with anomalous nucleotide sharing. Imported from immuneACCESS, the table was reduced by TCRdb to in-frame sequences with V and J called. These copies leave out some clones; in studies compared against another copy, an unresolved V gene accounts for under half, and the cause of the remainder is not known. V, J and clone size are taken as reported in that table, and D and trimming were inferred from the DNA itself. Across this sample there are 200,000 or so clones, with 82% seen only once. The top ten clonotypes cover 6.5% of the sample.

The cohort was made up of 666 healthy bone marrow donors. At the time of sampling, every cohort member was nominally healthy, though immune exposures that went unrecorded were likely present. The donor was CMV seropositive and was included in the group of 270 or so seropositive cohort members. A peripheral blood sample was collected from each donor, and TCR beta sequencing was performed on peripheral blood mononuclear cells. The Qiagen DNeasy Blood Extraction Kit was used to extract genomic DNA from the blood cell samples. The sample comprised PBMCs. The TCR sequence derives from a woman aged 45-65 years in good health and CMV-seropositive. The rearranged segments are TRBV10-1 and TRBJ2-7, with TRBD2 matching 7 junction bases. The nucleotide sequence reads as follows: TGCGCCAGCAGGGGGAGGGAAACAAGATCCTACGAGCAGTACTTC. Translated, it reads CASRGRETRSYEQYF.